The following is a T cell receptor (beta chain) sequence with its context. V dropped 3 bases and J dropped 2 bases, with 12 bases sitting between them. Germline CDR1 is SGDLS and CDR2 is YYNGEE. This CDR3 spans 14 amino acids. This record belongs to a study of blood T cell repertoires in COVID-19. Study as a whole: COVID-19 samples from acute and convalescent phases originated in the United States, Italy and Spain. PBMCs, B-cell-depleted T cells, or T cells provided the cDNA or gDNA that made up the material.

Seattle patients were enrolled during active infection and followed longitudinally. Authors' processing steps: Amplification with reference gene primers provided the estimates of nucleated cell counts. Libraries were prepared by immunoSEQ multiplex PCR; TCRdb keeps only in-frame clonotypes and omits some of them. V and J calls and clone size come straight from that table; D and trimming were deduced from the DNA. The table shows 250,000 to 300,000 clones, with more than 70% occurring only once. What was sequenced was peripheral blood. The TCR originated in a woman aged 30 to 39 with COVID-19, enrolled during active disease. This sequence joins TRBV9 and TRBJ2-7; the D gene is possibly TRBD2 (6 bases). The CDR3 loop is CASSASSATYEQYF. The CDR3, as DNA: TGTGCCAGCAGCGCGTCTAGCGCGACCTACGAGCAGTACTTC.